This T cell receptor (beta chain) was sequenced in a study of blood T cell repertoires in COVID-19. Trimming removed 5 bases at V and 7 bases at J, with 9 bases between. Per the germline V gene, CDR1 is SEHNR and CDR2 is FQNEAQ (reference sequence). The CDR3 runs to 12 residues. This clone was found a few times. Other DNA sequences in this specimen translate into the identical CDR3. The table came from immunoSEQ multiplex PCR; TCRdb's copy has only in-frame clones and leaves some out. The repertoire has about 400,000 clones, just under 90% of them found once; the top ten carry approximately 1.5%. Cohorts were assigned according to the clinical history that participants reported.

Sequenced sample: PBMCs or T cells enriched from blood (not recorded which). The TCR was taken from a woman aged 25 to 39 who had recovered from COVID-19. The chain carries TRBV7-9 and TRBJ2-1; D is unclear. The CDR3 bases are TGTGCCAGCAGCCTTGGCAGAAATGAGCAGTTCTTC. Protein sequence: CASSLGRNEQFF.